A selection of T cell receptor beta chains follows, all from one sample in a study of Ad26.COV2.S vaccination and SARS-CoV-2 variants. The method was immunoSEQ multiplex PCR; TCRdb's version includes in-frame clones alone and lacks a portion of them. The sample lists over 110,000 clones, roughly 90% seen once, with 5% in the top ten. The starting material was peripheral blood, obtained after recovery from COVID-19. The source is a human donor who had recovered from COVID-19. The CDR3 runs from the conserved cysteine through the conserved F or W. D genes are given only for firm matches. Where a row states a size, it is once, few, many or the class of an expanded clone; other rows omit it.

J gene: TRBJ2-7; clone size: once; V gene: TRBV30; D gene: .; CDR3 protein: CAWSVLWKQRQYF; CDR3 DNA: TGTGCCTGGAGTGTACTATGGAAGCAGCGGCAGTACTTC
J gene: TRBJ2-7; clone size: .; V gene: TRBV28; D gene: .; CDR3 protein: CASSFARQQYF; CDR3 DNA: TGTGCCAGCAGTTTTGCCCGGCAGCAGTACTTC
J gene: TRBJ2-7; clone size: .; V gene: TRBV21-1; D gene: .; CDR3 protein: CASPVGRSYEQYF; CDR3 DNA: TGTGCCAGCCCTGTCGGCCGGTCCTACGAGCAGTACTTC
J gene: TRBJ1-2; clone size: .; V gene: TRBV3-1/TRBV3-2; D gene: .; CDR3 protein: CASSQVSGNYGYTF; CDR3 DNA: TGTGCCAGCAGCCAAGTCTCCGGGAACTATGGCTACACCTTC
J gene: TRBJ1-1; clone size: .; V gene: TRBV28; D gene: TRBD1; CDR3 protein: CASSSPTGRMSEAFF; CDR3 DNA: TGTGCCAGCAGCAGTCCGACAGGGAGGATGTCTGAAGCTTTCTTT
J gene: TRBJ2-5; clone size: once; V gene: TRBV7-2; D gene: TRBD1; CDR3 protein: CASSLISQGARGRETQYF; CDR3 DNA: TGTGCCAGCAGCTTAATTTCGCAGGGGGCGCGAGGGCGGGAGACCCAGTACTTC
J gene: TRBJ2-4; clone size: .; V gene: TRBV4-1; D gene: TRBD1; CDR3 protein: CASSQYATGTANIQYF; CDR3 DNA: TGCGCCAGCAGCCAGTACGCGACAGGGACGGCGAACATTCAGTACTTC
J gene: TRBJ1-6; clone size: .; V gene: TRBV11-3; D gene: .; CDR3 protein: CALGYTGREGDSPLHF; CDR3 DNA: TGTGCCCTGGGCTACACAGGGCGAGAGGGTGATTCACCCCTCCACTTT
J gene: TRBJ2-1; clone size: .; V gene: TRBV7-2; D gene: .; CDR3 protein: CASSSRLAGLENEQFF; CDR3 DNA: TGTGCCAGCAGCTCTAGACTGGCGGGGCTAGAAAATGAGCAGTTCTTC
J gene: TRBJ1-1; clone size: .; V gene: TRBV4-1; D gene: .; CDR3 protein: CASTFHGESFF; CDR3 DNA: TGCGCCAGCACTTTCCACGGGGAATCTTTCTTT
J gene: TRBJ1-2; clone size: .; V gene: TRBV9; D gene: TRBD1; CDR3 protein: CASTPRTGGARGYTF; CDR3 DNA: TGTGCCAGCACGCCGAGGACAGGGGGCGCTCGGGGCTACACCTTC
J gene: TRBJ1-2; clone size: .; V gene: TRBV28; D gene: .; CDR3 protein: CASNRVGGYTF; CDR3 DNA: TGTGCCAGCAATCGGGTGGGTGGCTACACCTTC
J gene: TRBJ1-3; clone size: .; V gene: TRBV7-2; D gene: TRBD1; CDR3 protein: CASSSQPGTGAGNTIYF; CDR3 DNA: TGTGCCAGCAGCTCACAACCCGGGACAGGGGCTGGAAACACCATATATTTT
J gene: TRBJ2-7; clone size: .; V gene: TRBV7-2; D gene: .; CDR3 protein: CASSLVGNGIDEQYF; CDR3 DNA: TGTGCCAGCAGCTTAGTAGGGAACGGTATTGACGAGCAGTACTTC
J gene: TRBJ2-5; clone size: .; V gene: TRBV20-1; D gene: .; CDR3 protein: CSASFTQGWDQETQYF; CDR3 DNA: TGCAGTGCTAGTTTTACCCAGGGGTGGGACCAAGAGACCCAGTACTTC
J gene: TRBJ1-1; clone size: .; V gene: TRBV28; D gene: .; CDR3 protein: CASSSQNEAFF; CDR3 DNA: TGTGCCAGCAGTTCGCAGAATGAAGCTTTCTTT
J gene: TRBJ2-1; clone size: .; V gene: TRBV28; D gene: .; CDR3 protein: CASSPGDNSRNEQFF; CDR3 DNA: TGTGCCAGCAGTCCGGGGGACAATTCTCGAAATGAGCAGTTCTTC
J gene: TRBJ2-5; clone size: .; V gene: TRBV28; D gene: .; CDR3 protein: CASSFSRGEETQYF; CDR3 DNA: TGTGCCAGCAGTTTTTCGAGGGGGGAAGAGACCCAGTACTTC
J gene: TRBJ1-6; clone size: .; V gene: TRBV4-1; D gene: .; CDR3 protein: CASSIRVENSPLHF; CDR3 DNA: TGCGCCAGCAGCATACGGGTCGAGAATTCACCCCTCCACTTT
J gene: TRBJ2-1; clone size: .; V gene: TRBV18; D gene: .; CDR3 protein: CASSPAKNGQFF; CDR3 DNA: TGTGCCAGCTCACCAGCGAAAAATGGGCAGTTCTTC
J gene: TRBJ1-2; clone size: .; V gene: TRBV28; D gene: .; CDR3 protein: CASSPPFGTLGRDYGYTF; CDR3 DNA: TGTGCCAGCAGTCCCCCGTTTGGGACCCTGGGGAGGGACTATGGCTACACCTTC
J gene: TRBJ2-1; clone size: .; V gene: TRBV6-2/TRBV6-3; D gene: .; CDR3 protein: CASSYSKGRGYNEQFF; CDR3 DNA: TGTGCCAGCAGTTACTCGAAGGGGCGAGGGTACAATGAGCAGTTCTTC
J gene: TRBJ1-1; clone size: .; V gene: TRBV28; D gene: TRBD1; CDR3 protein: CASSLRTGENTEAFF; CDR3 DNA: TGTGCCAGCAGTTTACGGACAGGGGAAAACACTGAAGCTTTCTTT
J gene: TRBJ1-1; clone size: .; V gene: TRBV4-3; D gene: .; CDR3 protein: CASADHTGGNTEAFF; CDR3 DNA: TGCGCCAGCGCCGACCACACAGGCGGCAACACTGAAGCTTTCTTT
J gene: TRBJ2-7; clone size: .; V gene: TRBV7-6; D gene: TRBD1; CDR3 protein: CASSLDDRGYEQYF; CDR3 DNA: TGTGCCAGCAGCTTAGACGACAGGGGCTACGAGCAGTACTTC
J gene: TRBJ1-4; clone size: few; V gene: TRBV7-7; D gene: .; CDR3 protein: CASSLVLGEKLFF; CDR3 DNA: TGTGCTAGCAGCTTGGTTCTAGGGGAAAAACTGTTTTTT
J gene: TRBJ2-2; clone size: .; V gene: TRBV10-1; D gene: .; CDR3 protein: CASSDGLGTGELFF; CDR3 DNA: TGCGCCAGCAGTGACGGGCTAGGGACCGGGGAGCTGTTTTTT
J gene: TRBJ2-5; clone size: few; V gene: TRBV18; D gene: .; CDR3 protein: CASSPGEPGTQYF; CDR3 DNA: TGTGCCAGCTCACCAGGAGAACCGGGGACCCAGTACTTC
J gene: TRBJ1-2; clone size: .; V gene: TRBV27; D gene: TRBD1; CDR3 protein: CASSSGTGRYGYTF; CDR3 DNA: TGTGCCAGCAGTTCCGGGACAGGGCGGTATGGCTACACCTTC
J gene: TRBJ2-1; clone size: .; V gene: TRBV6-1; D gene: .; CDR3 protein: CASSEWASQGLYNEQFF; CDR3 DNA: TGTGCCAGCAGTGAGTGGGCATCCCAGGGGCTTTACAATGAGCAGTTCTTC
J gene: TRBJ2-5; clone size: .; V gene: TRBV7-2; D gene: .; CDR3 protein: CASSQTKGLETQYF; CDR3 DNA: TGTGCCAGCAGCCAAACCAAGGGGTTAGAGACCCAGTACTTC
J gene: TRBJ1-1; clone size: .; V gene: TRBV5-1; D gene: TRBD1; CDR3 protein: CASSLLTGANTEAFF; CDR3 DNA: TGCGCCAGCAGCTTACTAACAGGGGCGAACACTGAAGCTTTCTTT
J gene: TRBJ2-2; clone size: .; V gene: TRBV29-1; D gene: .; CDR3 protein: CSVIQAQENTGELFF; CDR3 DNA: TGCAGCGTTATTCAGGCCCAGGAGAACACCGGGGAGCTGTTTTTT
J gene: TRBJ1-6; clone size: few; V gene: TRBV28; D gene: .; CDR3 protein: CASRGTANSPLHF; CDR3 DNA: TGTGCCAGCAGAGGGACTGCGAATTCACCCCTCCACTTT
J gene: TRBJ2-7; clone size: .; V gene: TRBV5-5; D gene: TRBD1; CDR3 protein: CASSLALNRGAYEQYF; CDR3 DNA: TGTGCCAGCAGCTTGGCCCTCAACAGGGGGGCCTACGAGCAGTACTTC
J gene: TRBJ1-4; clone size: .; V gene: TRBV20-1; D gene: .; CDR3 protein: CSAERGEKLFF; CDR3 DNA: TGCAGTGCCGAAAGAGGGGAAAAACTGTTTTTT
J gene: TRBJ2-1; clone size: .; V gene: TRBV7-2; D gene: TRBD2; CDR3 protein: CASSLSTSGLGQFF; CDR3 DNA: TGTGCCAGCAGCTTAAGCACTAGCGGGTTAGGGCAGTTCTTC
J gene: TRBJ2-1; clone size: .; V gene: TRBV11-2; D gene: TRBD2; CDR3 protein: CASSGRAGGSYNEQFF; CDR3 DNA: TGTGCCAGCAGCGGACGAGCGGGGGGATCCTACAATGAGCAGTTCTTC
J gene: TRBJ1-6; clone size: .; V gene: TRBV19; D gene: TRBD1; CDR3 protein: CASRVTGTGLSPLHF; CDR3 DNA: TGTGCCAGCAGAGTAACCGGGACAGGGCTCTCACCCCTCCACTTT
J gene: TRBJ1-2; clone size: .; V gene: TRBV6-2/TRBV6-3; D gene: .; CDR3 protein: CASSLWGNGGYTF; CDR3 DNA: TGTGCCAGCAGTTTATGGGGTAACGGTGGCTACACCTTC
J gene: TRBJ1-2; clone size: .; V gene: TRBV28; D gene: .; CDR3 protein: CASSPPWGNGYTF; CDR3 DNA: TGTGCCAGCAGTCCCCCTTGGGGTAATGGCTACACCTTC
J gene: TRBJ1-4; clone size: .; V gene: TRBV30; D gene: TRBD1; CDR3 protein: CAWSGDRGGEKLFF; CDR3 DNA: TGTGCCTGGAGTGGGGACAGGGGAGGGGAAAAACTGTTTTTT
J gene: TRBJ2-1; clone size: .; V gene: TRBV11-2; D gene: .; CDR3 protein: CASSLGLSSYNEQFF; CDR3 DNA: TGTGCCAGCAGCTTAGGGCTGAGCTCCTACAATGAGCAGTTCTTC
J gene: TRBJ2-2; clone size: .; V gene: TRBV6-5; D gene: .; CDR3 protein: CASSYSNTGELFF; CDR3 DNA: TGTGCCAGCAGTTACTCAAACACCGGGGAGCTGTTTTTT